The next 4 T cell receptor beta chains were all read from a single sample in a study of cytomegalovirus exposure and HLA in healthy donors. The PCR employed 60 Vbeta primers together with 13 Jbeta primers. The data were produced by immunoSEQ multiplex PCR, yet TCRdb's version contains in-frame clones alone and is incomplete. The data contain under 200,000 clones, roughly 73% of them singletons. Sequencing was done on a sample of PBMCs. The origin of the receptors is a male donor in good health and CMV-seronegative.

J is TRBJ2-3 and V is TRBV19; D uncertain. The CDR3 covers 13 residues. Germline values: CDR1 LNHDA, CDR2 SQIVND (reference sequence). The V end lost 7 bases, the J end lost 3 bases, and 11 bases lay between the germline ends. The CDR3 sequence is CASTPRSTDTQYF. Written as DNA, the CDR3 is TGTGCCAGTACCCCCCGTTCGACAGATACGCAGTATTTT.

In this sample, this clone turned up a few times. CDR3: CASSGTDRGGETQYF. For the CDR3, the DNA is TGTGCCAGCAGTGGGACGGACAGGGGTGGGGAGACCCAGTACTTC. The gene calls are TRBV25-1 and TRBJ2-5, with 9 nucleotides matching TRBD1. Germline CDR1 is MGHDK and CDR2 is SYGVNS. The CDR3 spans 15 residues. The V segment lost 4 bases and the J segment 5 bases; nucleotides outside the gene matches: 8.

The chain has TRBV19 and TRBJ1-2; no definite D call. V dropped 11 bases and J dropped 0 bases, with 13 bases sitting between them. The CDR3 has 13 residues. The germline V gene has CDR1 LNHDA and CDR2 SQIVND (reference sequence). The CDR3 region is CASGAGTNYGYTF. The CDR3 coding sequence is TGTGCCTCTGGAGCGGGAACTAACTATGGCTACACCTTC.

The V and J genes are TRBV4-3 and TRBJ1-1, with D tentatively TRBD1 (5 bases). CDR3 length: 15 residues. Trimming removed 0 bases at V and 0 bases at J, with 8 bases between. The V gene's germline CDR1 is LGHNA and CDR2 YSLEER. CDR3 nucleotide sequence: TGCGCCAGCAGCCAAGATGGCAGGGTGAACACTGAAGCTTTCTTT. As protein: CASSQDGRVNTEAFF.